This T cell receptor beta chain emerged from a study of human T cells and chemical hapten exposure. Trimming removed 6 bases from V and 5 bases from J, with 7 bases in between. The CDR3 runs 11 residues. Germline values: CDR1 MGHRA, CDR2 YSYEKL. One entry per CDR3 protein results from TCRdb running MiXCR on the RACE reads. The sample lists about 180,000 distinct CDR3 sequences; nearly 30% were seen once. Indicated time point: pre-sensitization, week 0. The treatment here: therapeutic diphenylcyclopropenone sensitization with weekly scalp DPC. This clonotype was detected only a few times. This receptor was identified in a woman between 25 and 40 years old with alopecia areata. Some clones in this sample may be carry-over from other donors' samples. The chain carries TRBV4-1 and TRBJ1-2; D not resolved. Sequencing was performed on whole blood, taken in connection with sensitization to the hapten diphenylcyclopropenone (DPC). CDR3 loop: CASSFGYGYTF. The CDR3 coding sequence is TGCGCCAGCAGTTTCGGGTATGGCTACACCTTC.